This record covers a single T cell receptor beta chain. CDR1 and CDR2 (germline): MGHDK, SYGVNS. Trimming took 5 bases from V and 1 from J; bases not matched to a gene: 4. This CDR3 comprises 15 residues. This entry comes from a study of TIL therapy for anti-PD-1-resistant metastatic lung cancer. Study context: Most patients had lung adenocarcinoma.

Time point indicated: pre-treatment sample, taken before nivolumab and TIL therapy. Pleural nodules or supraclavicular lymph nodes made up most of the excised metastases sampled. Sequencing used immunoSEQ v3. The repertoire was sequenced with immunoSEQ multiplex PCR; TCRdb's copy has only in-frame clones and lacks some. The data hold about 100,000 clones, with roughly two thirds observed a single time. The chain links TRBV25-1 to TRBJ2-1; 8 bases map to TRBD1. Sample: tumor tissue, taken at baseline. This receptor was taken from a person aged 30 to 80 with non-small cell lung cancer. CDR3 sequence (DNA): TGTGCCAGCAGTCAGACAGGGGAGTCCTACAATGAGCAGTTCTTC. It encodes CASSQTGESYNEQFF. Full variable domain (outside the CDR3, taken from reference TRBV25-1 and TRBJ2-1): EADIYQTPRYLVIGTGKKITLECSQTMGHDKMYWYQQDPGMELHLIHYSYGVNSTEKGDLSSESTVSRIRTEHFPLTLESARPSHTSQYLCASSQTGESYNEQFFGPGTRLTVL.